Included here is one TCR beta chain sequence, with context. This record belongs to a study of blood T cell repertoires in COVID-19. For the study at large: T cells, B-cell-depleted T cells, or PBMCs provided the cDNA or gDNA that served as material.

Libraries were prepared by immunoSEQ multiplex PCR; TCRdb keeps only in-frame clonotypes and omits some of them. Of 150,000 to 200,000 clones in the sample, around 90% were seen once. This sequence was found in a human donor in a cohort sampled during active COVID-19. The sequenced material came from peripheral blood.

The CDR3 loop is CATGIPPPSYEQYF. The CDR3 DNA reads TGTGCCACGGGGATACCACCTCCTTCTTACGAGCAGTACTTC. The V call is TRBV10-3, the J call TRBJ2-7; weak D call: TRBD2 (5 bases). This CDR3 spans 14 amino acids. V lost 10 bases to trimming and J lost 4 bases, with 20 bases between them. Looked up from germline, CDR1 is ENHRY and CDR2 is SYGVKD.